The 31 T cell receptor beta chains reported below all come from one sample, sequenced in a study of beta chain features in type 1 diabetes. Overall study findings and caveats: A moderate, significant TCRB CDR3 shortening appeared in type 1 diabetes across four CD4+ subsets.

The isolated RNA, all of it, was reverse transcribed, so expressed TCRB transcripts were what got sequenced. Using immunoSEQ multiplex PCR, the repertoire was profiled, and TCRdb retains in-frame clones only, with some absent. The data contain some 130,000 clones, approximately 9% of them singletons. For these TCRs, the target antigens are not known. The sample comprised central memory CD4+ T cells from blood. These receptors were taken from a man younger than 45 with type 1 diabetes.

As regards this clone: The same CDR3 is also encoded by other DNA sequences in this sample. The rearrangement links TRBV18 to TRBJ2-5; unclear D gene. CDR3 length: 13 amino acids. The ends were cut back, 0 bases at V and 4 bases at J, with 6 bases in the middle. From germline, CDR1 is KGHSH and CDR2 LQKENI. This chain's CDR3 is CASSPPTGETQYF. CDR3 DNA sequence: TGTGCCAGCTCACCACCGACGGGAGAGACCCAGTACTTC.

This clone was found a few times. The V gene is TRBV11-2, the J gene TRBJ2-3; TRBD2 might be the D (5 bases). Germline values: CDR1 SGHAT, CDR2 FQNNGV. The CDR3 sequence is 14 residues long. V was trimmed by 1 base and J by 0 bases, leaving 5 bases between them. This CDR3 is CASSLVASTDTQYF. The DNA of the CDR3 is TGTGCCAGCAGCTTAGTAGCGAGCACAGATACGCAGTATTTT.

This clone came up a few times. The chain combines TRBV28 with TRBJ2-1; 14 bases map to TRBD2. The V and J ends lost 11 bases and 9 bases, in that order; junction bases with no gene match: 9. Germline CDR1 and CDR2: MDHEN and SYDVKM. The CDR3 runs 14 residues. The chain's CDR3 is CAYSGLAGGGEQFF. The CDR3 bases are TGTGCCTATTCCGGACTAGCGGGGGGCGGTGAGCAGTTCTTC.

This chain connects TRBV4-3 to TRBJ1-2, with D hard to call. Germline CDR1 LGHNA, CDR2 YSLEER. Trimming pared 1 base from V and 3 bases from J, leaving 6 bases between. The CDR3 contains 13 residues. The DNA for the CDR3 is TGCGCCAGCAGCCAAGCTGTCTACTATGGCTACACCTTC. Translated, it gives CASSQAVYYGYTF.

Remarks on this clone: The same CDR3 can be traced to other DNA sequences in this sample. The CDR3 loop reads CASSVDPGGNSPLHF. Here the CDR3 DNA reads TGTGCCAGCAGCGTGGACCCGGGAGGTAATTCACCCCTCCACTTT. The chain couples TRBV9 to TRBJ1-6; D not resolved. The CDR3 contains 15 residues. V lost 2 bases, J lost 6 bases, and 12 bases lay in between. Germline CDR1 and CDR2: SGDLS and YYNGEE.

On this clone: With a much larger clone just one base away, this may be a read error. The V gene is TRBV11-2, the J gene TRBJ1-2, with D possibly TRBD1 on 6 matching bases. With 5 bases removed from V and 4 bases from J, the gap between germline ends came to 8 bases. The CDR3 totals 12 residues. Germline V gene sequence: CDR1 SGHAT, CDR2 FQNNGV. The DNA for the CDR3 is TGTGCCAGCAGCAAACAGGGCTATGGCTACACCTTC. Its protein product is CASSKQGYGYTF.

The V and J genes are TRBV2 and TRBJ2-5, with TRBD2 matching over 7 bases. Trimming took 7 bases from V and 3 from J; bases not matched to a gene: 8. The CDR3 is 14 residues long. Germline CDR1 reads SNHLY; CDR2 reads FYNNEI. CDR3 residues: CASKGQRGKETQYF. CDR3 sequence (DNA): TGTGCCAGCAAGGGCCAGCGGGGAAAAGAGACCCAGTACTTC.

The J gene is TRBJ2-1, the V gene TRBV2, with D perhaps matching TRBD2 (6 bases). Germline V lookup: CDR1 SNHLY, CDR2 FYNNEI. The CDR3 has 16 amino acids. V lost 7 bases and J lost 0, with 16 bases in between. For the CDR3, the DNA is TGTGCCAGCACGGGTTTCGGGGGACTCTCCTACAATGAGCAGTTCTTC. It codes for CASTGFGGLSYNEQFF. The complete variable domain, with remaining parts taken from reference TRBV2 and TRBJ2-1, reads EPEVTQTPSHQVTQMGQEVILRCVPISNHLYFYWYRQILGQKVEFLVSFYNNEISEKSEIFDDQFSVERPDGSNFTLKIRSTKLEDSAMYFCASTGFGGLSYNEQFFGPGTRLTVL.

V gene TRBV7-9 combines with J gene TRBJ2-1; 9 positions match TRBD2. Germline loops: CDR1 SEHNR, CDR2 FQNEAQ (reference sequence). V was pared by 8 bases and J by 9 bases, with 11 bases of the junction left unmatched. This CDR3 has 14 amino acids. The CDR3 nucleotides are TGTGCCAGCCCCCCGGCGGGGACTAGCAGTGAGCAGTTCTTC. The encoded protein is CASPPAGTSSEQFF.

There are a few counts of this clone. The DNA of the CDR3 is TGCGCCAGCAGCTGGGGGGACGGAGATTCACCCCTCCACTTT. It translates to CASSWGDGDSPLHF. The chain uses TRBV5-1 and TRBJ1-6; D is perhaps TRBD1 (5 bases). V shed 3 bases and J shed 8 bases, with 12 bases lying between them. Germline values: CDR1 SGHRS, CDR2 YFSETQ. The CDR3 contains 14 residues.

This chain uses TRBV4-2 with TRBJ2-1; 11 positions match TRBD2. This CDR3 has 18 amino acids. V was clipped by 4 bases and J by 9 bases; unmatched bases: 17. Germline V CDR1 and CDR2: LGHNA, YNFKEQ. The CDR3 reads CASSLDGTSGGDGVEQFF. CDR3 DNA sequence: TGTGCCAGCAGCCTAGACGGGACTAGCGGAGGGGATGGGGTTGAGCAGTTCTTC.

The rearrangement joins TRBV5-4 to TRBJ2-3, with TRBD2 matching 8 bases. Germline V gene lookup returns CDR1 SGHNT and CDR2 YYREEE (reference sequence). V dropped 5 bases and J dropped 0; count of bases not matched to a gene: 5. This CDR3 region has 15 residues. The CDR3 protein is CASRLSGISTDTQYF. The CDR3 nucleotides read TGTGCCAGCAGGCTTAGCGGGATTAGCACAGATACGCAGTATTTT.

V is TRBV9 and J is TRBJ2-3; tentative D call: TRBD2 (6 bases). The length of the CDR3 is 18 residues. Deletions cut 4 bases from V and 6 bases from J, with 27 bases between. The germline gives CDR1 SGDLS, CDR2 YYNGEE. CDR3 coding DNA: TGTGCCAGCAGCATACGTACCGGGACTCCTCGGACCGGGGATACGCAGTATTTT. This translates into CASSIRTGTPRTGDTQYF. Together with reference TRBV9 and TRBJ2-3, the CDR3 gives the full variable domain: DSGVTQTPKHLITATGQRVTLRCSPRSGDLSVYWYQQSLDQGLQFLIQYYNGEERAKGNILERFSAQQFPDLHSELNLSSLELGDSALYFCASSIRTGTPRTGDTQYFGPGTRLTVL.

The CDR3 sequence: CASRGLAGVETQYF. CDR3 nucleotide sequence: TGTGCCAGCCGCGGGCTAGCGGGGGTTGAGACCCAGTACTTC. V is TRBV6-1 and J is TRBJ2-5, with 10 positions matching TRBD2. With V trimmed by 8 bases and J by 5 bases, 8 bases remained unmatched. The germline CDR1 and CDR2 sequences are MNHNS and SASEGT. The CDR3 loop spans 14 amino acids.

This clone was seen only a few times. The chain couples TRBV5-1 to TRBJ2-3; D gene unclear. CDR1 and CDR2 (germline): SGHRS, YFSETQ. The CDR3 spans 12 residues. Deletions cut 3 bases from V and 2 bases from J, with 4 bases between. The CDR3 here is CASSSHTDTQYF. CDR3 DNA sequence: TGCGCCAGCAGCTCCCACACAGATACGCAGTATTTT.

In this sample, this clone turned up a few times. This chain joins TRBV21-1 and TRBJ1-2; the table gives TRBD1 as D, unverified against the DNA. TRBV21-1 is labeled a pseudogene. The CDR3 spans 16 residues. CDR3 DNA: TGTGCCAGCAGCACCATGAAGACAGGGGAGGCCTATGGCTACACCTTC. The encoded protein is CASSTMKTGEAYGYTF.

This clone was recorded a few times. The DNA for the CDR3 is TGTGCCAGCAGCCCCACTAGCGGGGGTGACTACGAGCAGTACTTC. This encodes CASSPTSGGDYEQYF. This rearrangement joins TRBV7-6 to TRBJ2-7, with 11 nucleotides matching TRBD2. The CDR3 covers 15 residues. V lost 5 bases, J lost 3 bases, and 6 bases stayed unmatched. The germline gives CDR1 SGHVS, CDR2 FNYEAQ.

The rearrangement joins TRBV5-1 to TRBJ2-5; 7 bases map to TRBD2. Germline CDR1 is SGHRS and CDR2 is YFSETQ. The J segment lost 5 bases and the V segment lost 0 bases, leaving 7 bases of the junction unmatched. The CDR3 covers 15 residues. The CDR3 DNA is TGCGCCAGCAGCTTGGGGGACTATGGTCCGGAGACCCAGTACTTC. It specifies CASSLGDYGPETQYF.

The chain uses TRBV6-1 and TRBJ1-5; 9 nucleotides line up with TRBD1. Losses at the gene ends were 5 bases for V and 5 bases for J; bases not matched to a gene: 7. The CDR3 covers 15 residues. Germline values: CDR1 MNHNS, CDR2 SASEGT. DNA for the CDR3: TGTGCCAGCAGTTGGACAGGGGATAGGGATCAGCCCCAGCATTTT. It translates to CASSWTGDRDQPQHF.

This clone turned up a few times. The V call is TRBV29-1, the J call TRBJ1-1, with D perhaps TRBD1 (5 bases). The length of the CDR3 is 13 residues. CDR1 is SQVTM, CDR2 ANQGSEA, per germline. The germline V and J ends were trimmed by 0 bases and 3 bases, with 8 bases remaining between them. The CDR3 loop reads CSVEDGGDTEAFF. DNA of the CDR3: TGCAGCGTTGAAGACGGGGGGGACACTGAAGCTTTCTTT.

This clone was detected a few times. Other DNA sequences in the same sample also yield this CDR3. The V gene is TRBV7-8, the J gene TRBJ1-5, with TRBD1 matching over 9 bases. CDR3 length: 14 amino acids. The V gene end was trimmed by 6 bases and the J gene end by 7 bases; junction bases not matched to a gene: 7. Germline V gene lookup returns CDR1 SGHVS and CDR2 FQNEAQ. In nucleotides, the CDR3 is TGTGCCAGCAGTTTTACAGGGGGCGGGCAGCCCCAGCATTTT. Translation: CASSFTGGGQPQHF.

The chain couples TRBV9 to TRBJ2-5; no clear D. This CDR3 region has 13 residues. V was cut by 2 bases and J by 5 bases, with 10 bases left in between. Per germline, CDR1 SGDLS and CDR2 YYNGEE. CDR3 sequence reads: CASSVRVTETQYF. In DNA, the CDR3 is TGTGCCAGCAGCGTGAGAGTAACTGAGACCCAGTACTTC.

This clone has only a few counts. The V and J genes are TRBV29-1 and TRBJ2-1; D not resolved. The germline CDR1 and CDR2 sequences are SQVTM and ANQGSEA. The germline V and J ends were trimmed by 1 base and 10 bases, with 11 bases remaining between them. This CDR3 region has 12 residues. The CDR3 region has the DNA TGCAGCGTTGAAGCCAGTGGCTCCGAGCAGTTCTTC. Translated: CSVEASGSEQFF.

This clone appeared a few times. The chain combines TRBV11-2 with TRBJ2-1; 8 nucleotides line up with TRBD1. The CDR3 is 15 amino acids. J gave up 5 bases and V 8 bases, and 11 bases lay outside the gene matches. CDR1 is SGHAT, CDR2 FQNNGV, per germline. For the CDR3, the DNA is TGTGCCAGCGATACTGGGACAGGCCGAAACAATGAGCAGTTCTTC. The encoded protein is CASDTGTGRNNEQFF.

V is TRBV5-6 and J is TRBJ2-3; 7 bases fit TRBD1. V shed 4 bases and J 0 bases; nucleotides not matched to a gene: 5. CDR1 is SGHDT, CDR2 YYEEEE, per germline. CDR3 length: 15 residues. For the CDR3, the DNA is TGTGCCAGCAGCGGCCCGGGACAGAGCACAGATACGCAGTATTTT. This translates into CASSGPGQSTDTQYF.

On this clone: The junction shows a germline mismatch at one end, possibly a read error. The chain has TRBV7-7 and TRBJ2-5; possible D gene TRBD2, 6 bases. The V gene's germline CDR1 is SSHAT and CDR2 FNYEAQ (reference sequence). CDR3 size: 14 residues. DNA for the CDR3: TGTGCTAGCAGCCCCGCCGGGGCGCCGGGGGCCCAGTACTTC. Protein product: CASSPAGAPGAQYF. Supplemented by reference TRBV7-7 and TRBJ2-5, the full variable domain reads GAGVSQSPRYKVTKRGQDVTLRCDPISSHATLYWYQQALGQGPEFLTYFNYEAQPDKSGLPSDRFSAERPEGSISTLTIQRTEQRDSAMYRCASSPAGAPGAQYFGPGTRLLVL.

This sequence joins TRBV2 and TRBJ2-5; 7 bases are a match to TRBD2. The CDR3 totals 12 residues. V shed 6 bases and J 7 bases; nucleotides not matched to a gene: 5. Germline V lookup: CDR1 SNHLY, CDR2 FYNNEI. Written as DNA, the CDR3 is TGTGCCAGCAGACGGGGGAGGGGGACCCAGTACTTC. This gives the protein CASRRGRGTQYF.

This clone was seen only a few times. CDR3 nucleotides: TGTGCCAGCAGCCCCCGCGCTAGCCCCGGGGAGCTGTTTTTT. This codes for CASSPRASPGELFF. V gene TRBV7-2 combines with J gene TRBJ2-2, with D tentatively TRBD2 (5 bases). This CDR3 is 14 amino acids long. V shed 5 bases and J shed 6 bases, with 13 bases lying between them. CDR1 and CDR2 from the germline V gene are SGHTA and FQGNSA.

This clone has only a few counts. The same CDR3 can be traced to other DNA sequences in this sample. The chain is built from TRBV5-4 and TRBJ2-3, with TRBD2 matching 10 bases. Germline-derived CDR1 and CDR2 are SGHNT and YYREEE (reference sequence). V shed 2 bases and J 6 bases; nucleotides not matched to a gene: 3. The CDR3 runs to 14 residues. CDR3: CASSLSGGADTQYF. CDR3 DNA sequence: TGTGCCAGCAGCTTAAGCGGGGGGGCGGATACGCAGTATTTT.

This clone has more than one count but fewer than ten. The genes are TRBV11-1 and TRBJ1-2, with D uncertain. The CDR3 is made up of 13 amino acids. The germline gives CDR1 SGHAT, CDR2 FQDESV (reference sequence). Trimming took 3 bases from V and 2 from J, leaving 7 bases between them. This chain's CDR3 is CASSFEANYGYTF. The CDR3 coding sequence is TGTGCCAGCAGCTTCGAAGCGAACTATGGCTACACCTTC.

The chain recombines TRBV19 with TRBJ1-1; TRBD1 matches at 8 bases. The CDR3 is 16 amino acids. After removal of 3 bases from V and 5 bases from J, the junction contained 11 bases not matched to a gene. Germline CDR1 is LNHDA and CDR2 is SQIVND (reference sequence). As DNA, the CDR3 is TGTGCCAGTAGTATCGAGGCAGGGGGCGTGTGGACTGAAGCTTTCTTT. It specifies CASSIEAGGVWTEAFF.